These 21 T cell receptor beta chains came from one sample sequenced in a study of T cells in Graves' hyperthyroidism and ophthalmopathy. TCR beta CDR3 region amplification was performed from RNA transcripts. The TCR CDR3 first-round RT-PCR relied on the HTBI primer set. In TCRdb, the multiplex PCR reads were re-called with MiXCR into one record per CDR3 protein. Of roughly 580,000 distinct CDR3 sequences in the sample, roughly 46% are singletons; the top ten hold about 7.8%. Material for sequencing was peripheral blood or thyroid tissue (not recorded which). These receptors were obtained from a woman under 30 with Graves' hyperthyroidism.

This chain uses TRBV7-8 with TRBJ2-7; 9 nucleotides align to TRBD2. CDR1 is SGHVS and CDR2 is FQNEAQ in the germline V gene. The CDR3 has 16 amino acids. Trimming at V came to 5 bases and at J to 4 bases, leaving 12 bases not matched to a gene. This CDR3 is CASSQGNERGAYEQYF. The CDR3 nucleotides are TGTGCCAGCAGCCAAGGCAATGAGCGGGGGGCGTACGAGCAGTACTTC.

On this clonotype itself: One end of the junction does not line up with germline, which may come from a read error. The chain combines TRBV10-3 with TRBJ1-1; TRBD1 matches at 7 bases. There are 13 residues in the CDR3. From germline, CDR1 is ENHRY and CDR2 SYGVKD. Written as DNA, the CDR3 is TGTGCCAGCAGTTCGACAGGGCGGCCTGAAGCTTTCTTT. Translation gives CASSSTGRPEAFF.

This sequence joins TRBV5-1 and TRBJ2-5; 12 bases match TRBD2. The end of the DNA is better explained by TRBJ2-7, so the J call may be wrong. The CDR3 runs 15 residues. CDR1 is SGHRS and CDR2 is YFSETQ in the germline V gene. CDR3 nucleotides: TGCGCCAGCAGCTTGGAAACTAGCGGGAGGTACGAGCAGTACTTC. Translated, it gives CASSLETSGRYEQYF.

This clonotype was observed a handful of times. This chain links TRBV6-6 with TRBJ2-5; TRBD2 might be the D (5 bases). Trimming removed 5 bases from V and 10 bases from J, with 14 bases in between. CDR1 and CDR2 (germline): MNHNY, SVGAGI (reference sequence). The CDR3 sequence is 12 residues long. CDR3 sequence (DNA): TGTGCCAGCAGTACCCCACTAGGTGGCCAGTACTTC. Its protein product is CASSTPLGGQYF.

This clonotype has more than one count but fewer than ten. V usage is TRBV20-1 and J usage is TRBJ2-5; D is ambiguous. Germline assignment: CDR1 DFQATT and CDR2 SNEGSKA (reference sequence). V lost 2 bases and J 1 base, leaving 11 bases between the germline ends. This CDR3 contains 14 residues. In nucleotides, the CDR3 is TGCAGTGCTAGACTATCGGACGGCCAAGAGACCCAGTACTTC. This codes for CSARLSDGQETQYF.

The rearrangement uses TRBV19 and TRBJ1-5; weak D call: TRBD1 (5 bases). The V gene's germline CDR1 is LNHDA and CDR2 SQIVND (reference sequence). V was pared by 4 bases and J by 2 bases, with 15 bases between. This CDR3 contains 16 residues. DNA for the CDR3: TGTGCCAGTAGTAACGATGCGGGGCTTGGCAATCAGCCCCAGCATTTT. It encodes CASSNDAGLGNQPQHF.

About this clonotype: One base away lies a much larger clone, so this may be a sequencing read error. The rearrangement uses TRBV24-1 and TRBJ1-1; 9 positions agree with TRBD1. V gave up 9 bases and J gave up 3 bases; unmatched junction bases: 4. Germline-derived CDR1 and CDR2 are KGHDR and SFDVKD. CDR3 length: 13 amino acids. The CDR3 loop reads CATGGQGDTEAFF. CDR3 sequence (DNA): TGTGCCACCGGGGGACAGGGCGACACTGAAGCTTTCTTT.

The sample holds many counts of this clonotype. This chain uses TRBV24-1 with TRBJ2-7, with TRBD2 matching over 9 bases. Germline trimming cut 5 bases from V and 5 bases from J; bases unmatched to any gene: 6. The CDR3 covers 14 residues. Germline V gene sequence: CDR1 KGHDR, CDR2 SFDVKD. CDR3 nucleotide sequence: TGTGCCACCAGTGCCGCTAGCGGGAAGAACGAGCAGTACTTC. It yields the protein CATSAASGKNEQYF.

The sample holds a few counts of this clonotype. This chain joins TRBV29-1 and TRBJ2-5; D is ambiguous. Germline-derived CDR1 and CDR2 are SQVTM and ANQGSEA. Trimming cost V 5 bases and J 5 bases, with 18 bases left between them. This CDR3 comprises 14 residues. CDR3 DNA sequence: TGCAGCGTTAGTCTTGAGATCCTCAGGGAGACCCAGTACTTC. Its protein product is CSVSLEILRETQYF.

The chain's CDR3 is CAWSVGPSGFSYEQYF. In nucleotides, the CDR3 is TGTGCCTGGAGTGTCGGTCCTAGCGGATTCTCCTACGAGCAGTACTTC. This chain uses TRBV19 with TRBJ2-7, with 7 bases aligning to TRBD2. The ends lost 11 bases at V and 0 bases at J; junction bases unmatched: 16. This CDR3 is 16 amino acids long. Germline V gene sequence: CDR1 LNHDA, CDR2 SQIVND (reference sequence).

Points on this clonotype: A much larger clone differs from this one at a single base, so this may be a read error. V gene TRBV7-9 combines with J gene TRBJ1-1; TRBD1 matches at 7 bases. Germline values: CDR1 SEHNR, CDR2 FQNEAQ (reference sequence). J lost 4 bases, V lost 5 bases, and 7 bases had no gene match. The CDR3 extends over 14 amino acids. The DNA for the CDR3 is TGTGCCAGCAGCACCTCGACAGGGATCACTGAAGCTTTCTTT. The encoded protein is CASSTSTGITEAFF.

This clonotype has a handful of counts. V and J are TRBV2 and TRBJ1-5; D not resolved. The V gene lost 6 bases and the J gene lost 5 bases, with 14 bases spanning the gap. Looked up from germline, CDR1 is SNHLY and CDR2 is FYNNEI. This CDR3 is built from 14 residues. The CDR3: CASRPLGRDQPQHF. DNA for the CDR3: TGTGCCAGCAGGCCCCTAGGACGGGATCAGCCCCAGCATTTT. The full variable domain, rest sourced from reference TRBV2 and TRBJ1-5, is EPEVTQTPSHQVTQMGQEVILRCVPISNHLYFYWYRQILGQKVEFLVSFYNNEISEKSEIFDDQFSVERPDGSNFTLKIRSTKLEDSAMYFCASRPLGRDQPQHFGDGTRLSIL.

The table lists this clonotype with a few counts. This chain joins TRBV2 and TRBJ1-4, with 10 bases aligning to TRBD1. The CDR3 loop spans 15 amino acids. V was clipped by 11 bases and J by 4 bases; unmatched bases: 10. CDR1 SNHLY and CDR2 FYNNEI come from the germline V gene. This chain's CDR3 is CAGSDRDRGNEKLFF. For the CDR3, the DNA is TGTGCCGGATCAGACCGGGACAGGGGTAATGAAAAACTGTTTTTT.

This clonotype was recorded many times. This sequence joins TRBV12-3 or TRBV12-4 and TRBJ2-7; D possibly uses TRBD1 or TRBD2 (5 bases each). This CDR3 contains 13 residues. Trimming took 6 bases from V and 3 from J, leaving 12 bases between them. In nucleotides, the CDR3 is TGTGCCAGCAGAGATCCAGGGAGCTACGAGCAGTACTTC. This translates into CASRDPGSYEQYF.

This clonotype turned up a few times. The chain carries TRBV9 and TRBJ2-7, with D maybe TRBD2 (5 bases). This CDR3 has 15 residues. Trimming took 0 bases from V and 2 from J, leaving 12 bases between them. Germline V CDR1 and CDR2: SGDLS, YYNGEE. The CDR3 nucleotides are TGTGCCAGCAGCGTAGAGACGGGGAATACCTACGAGCAGTACTTC. Protein product: CASSVETGNTYEQYF.

The J gene is TRBJ2-1, the V gene TRBV2; the match to TRBD2 covers 9 bases. V dropped 6 bases and J dropped 3; count of bases not matched to a gene: 6. Germline lookup yields CDR1 SNHLY and CDR2 FYNNEI. The CDR3 sequence is 15 residues long. CDR3 in DNA: TGTGCCAGCAGGGCGACTAGCGGTGGCTACAATGAGCAGTTCTTC. Protein: CASRATSGGYNEQFF.

This clonotype has ten or more counts. The chain recombines TRBV9 with TRBJ2-5, with D tentatively TRBD2 (5 bases). Germline V CDR1 and CDR2: SGDLS, YYNGEE. The CDR3 has 14 residues. V was pared by 4 bases and J by 2 bases, with 12 bases between. The chain's CDR3 is CASSFGLEQETQYF. In DNA, the CDR3 is TGTGCCAGCAGCTTTGGACTGGAACAAGAGACCCAGTACTTC.

V gene TRBV7-2 combines with J gene TRBJ1-2, with a possible D match to TRBD1 (5 bases). V gave up 5 bases and J gave up 4 bases, with 14 bases separating them. Germline V gene lookup returns CDR1 SGHTA and CDR2 FQGNSA. This CDR3 is built from 14 residues. The CDR3 reads CASSASTVLYGYTF. The CDR3 DNA reads as TGTGCCAGCAGCGCCTCGACAGTTCTCTATGGCTACACCTTC.

In its sample, this clonotype was seen a few times. Since a much larger clone is just one base distant, this may be a read error. This chain connects TRBV10-3 to TRBJ1-1; D perhaps matches TRBD1 (6 bases). The CDR3 is 13 residues long. The germline V gene has CDR1 ENHRY and CDR2 SYGVKD. The DNA for the CDR3 is TGTGACACAATAACCCAACAGGGCACTGAAGCTTTCTTT. It translates to CDTITQQGTEAFF.

The chain uses TRBV6-6 and TRBJ1-1; TRBD1 agrees at 8 bases. The V segment lost 7 bases and the J segment 6 bases; nucleotides outside the gene matches: 7. The CDR3 consists of 13 residues. Germline CDR1 MNHNY, CDR2 SVGAGI (reference sequence). In nucleotides, the CDR3 is TGTGCCAGCATTGACAGGGGATTGCCTGAAGCTTTCTTT. Protein sequence: CASIDRGLPEAFF.

The sample holds many counts of this clonotype. V gene TRBV10-3 combines with J gene TRBJ1-2; 8 bases align to TRBD1. The CDR3 length is 16 residues. Losses at the gene ends were 4 bases for V and 6 bases for J; bases not matched to a gene: 13. The germline V gene has CDR1 ENHRY and CDR2 SYGVKD. For the CDR3, the DNA is TGTGCCATCAGTGGACGGGAAACGGACAGGGAAAATGGCTACACCTTC. This translates into CAISGRETDRENGYTF.